The rows below give T cell receptor beta chains drawn from one sample of a study of T-cell memory formation after mild COVID-19. A single record per CDR3 protein comes from TCRdb applying MiXCR to the 5' RACE reads. The data contain about 420,000 distinct CDR3 sequences, 20% to 30% of them seen just once; the ten biggest clones take up about 12%. Sequencing was performed on PBMCs or a T cell subset sorted from them (not recorded which). The receptors stem from an adult woman who had mild COVID-19 (a few samples of this study predate the infection). Cell type and time point are not known. Each CDR3 is given with its conserved first and last residue. Each record gives: J gene, clone size, V gene, D gene, CDR3 DNA, CDR3 protein. D genes are given only for firm matches. Size values are once, few and many counts, or a class for expanded clones, and some rows have none.

TRBJ2-5,NA,TRBV4-3,TRBD1,TGCGCCAGCAGCCAAGGAACGGACAGGGTAGAGACCCAGTACTTC,CASSQGTDRVETQYF
TRBJ1-1,NA,TRBV11-2,NA,TGTGCCAGCAGCTTAGATCGCTTGACCACTGAAGCTTTCTTT,CASSLDRLTTEAFF
TRBJ2-2,few,TRBV4-3,TRBD2,TGCGCCAGCAGCCCCTATTGGTCGGGAGGGCCGTCAACCGGGGAGCTGTTTTTT,CASSPYWSGGPSTGELFF
TRBJ2-6,NA,TRBV5-1,NA,TGCGCCAGCCTGGACTCTGGGGCCAACGTCCTGACTTTC,CASLDSGANVLTF
TRBJ2-2,NA,TRBV30,NA,TGTGCCTGCCATAAGAGGTTTGGGAACACCGGGGAGCTGTTTTTT,CACHKRFGNTGELFF
TRBJ2-5,many,TRBV5-1,NA,TGCGCCAGCAGCTTGGATGGGACCCAGTACTTC,CASSLDGTQYF
TRBJ1-6,few,TRBV6-5,NA,TGTGCCAGCAGTTACACGGACTGGGTGGGCTCTAATTCACCCCTCCACTTT,CASSYTDWVGSNSPLHF
TRBJ2-2,few,TRBV18,NA,TGTGCCAGCTCACCGCCGAGGCCCACCGGGGAGCTGTTTTTT,CASSPPRPTGELFF
TRBJ2-5,NA,TRBV20-1,TRBD2,TGCAGTGCTCCGGTAGCGGGAGAGACCCAGTACTTC,CSAPVAGETQYF
TRBJ2-1,NA,TRBV2,TRBD2,TGTGCCAGCAGTGTTGGGCTCGGACTAGCGGGGAGAGAGTTCTTC,CASSVGLGLAGREFF
TRBJ2-2,few,TRBV5-5,TRBD2,TGTGCCAGCAGCTTGGTACTAGCGGTCGCAACCGGGGAGCTGTTTTTT,CASSLVLAVATGELFF
TRBJ2-5,few,TRBV29-1,TRBD2,TGCAGCGTTGGGACTAGCGGGAAAGAGACCCAGTACTTC,CSVGTSGKETQYF
TRBJ2-7,many,TRBV4-2,NA,TGTGCCAGCAGCCAAACTGGAATAGGGAAGGACTCCTACGAGCAGTACTTC,CASSQTGIGKDSYEQYF
TRBJ2-7,few,TRBV6-1,NA,TGTGCCAGCAGTGCGCGCTACGAGCAGTACTTC,CASSARYEQYF
TRBJ2-3,NA,TRBV5-4,NA,TGTGCCAGCAGCTTTCTCGGAGTAACAGATACGCAGTATTTT,CASSFLGVTDTQYF
TRBJ2-1,NA,TRBV29-1,NA,TGCAGCGTCCCGCCAAAGGTGGTTGGTGAGCAGTTCTTC,CSVPPKVVGEQFF
TRBJ1-2,few,TRBV10-3,NA,TGTGCCATCAGTGAGCCCAGCCAGGCATCTAACTATGGCTACACCTTC,CAISEPSQASNYGYTF
TRBJ1-3,NA,TRBV20-1,NA,TGCAGTGCTAGAGATCTACAGGGACCAGGAAACACCATATATTTT,CSARDLQGPGNTIYF
TRBJ2-7,NA,TRBV3-1,NA,TGTGCCAGCAGCCACGGGGAAGGGGGCGAGCAGTACTTC,CASSHGEGGEQYF
TRBJ2-1,many,TRBV11-3,NA,TGTGCCAGCAGCCCGATGGACTGGAATGAGCAGTTCTTC,CASSPMDWNEQFF
TRBJ2-3,few,TRBV4-3,NA,TGCGCCAGCAGCCAAGGAGGAGGGAGTACAGATACGCAGTATTTT,CASSQGGGSTDTQYF
TRBJ2-5,NA,TRBV7-2,NA,TGTGCCAGCAGCCCATGGGACTTTCAAGAGACCCAGTACTTC,CASSPWDFQETQYF
TRBJ1-2,NA,TRBV20-1,TRBD1,TGCAGTGCTACCCTATTCGGGACAGGGGGGGGCTACACCTTC,CSATLFGTGGGYTF
TRBJ2-5,NA,TRBV7-3,NA,TGTGCCAGCAGCTTAGGCCCAGAGACCCAGTACTTC,CASSLGPETQYF
TRBJ2-1,few,TRBV5-1,TRBD2,TGCGCCAGCAATACCCCCCGCGGGGCTAGCGGGAGCAATGAGCAGTTCTTC,CASNTPRGASGSNEQFF
TRBJ2-7,NA,TRBV10-3,TRBD1,TGTGCCATCAGTGAGCCGACAGGGGTTCCGACCTACGAGCAGTACTTC,CAISEPTGVPTYEQYF
TRBJ2-3,NA,TRBV7-9,NA,TGTGCCAGCGGGCTAGCGTTAGATACGCAGTATTTT,CASGLALDTQYF
TRBJ2-3,NA,TRBV12-3/TRBV12-4,NA,TGTGCCAGCAGTTTACATAGTCTCCGCACAGATACGCAGTATTTT,CASSLHSLRTDTQYF
TRBJ2-1,few,TRBV9,TRBD2,TGTGCCAGCACCCTAGACCCAGCGGGAAACAATGAGCAGTTCTTC,CASTLDPAGNNEQFF
TRBJ2-6,NA,TRBV5-6,NA,TGTGCCAGCAGCGGAGCTCCCCGCTCTGGGGCCAACGTCCTGACTTTC,CASSGAPRSGANVLTF
TRBJ2-7,NA,TRBV4-1,NA,TGCGCCAGCAGCCAAGTCTTTGACAGGACAAGGGAGCAGTACTTC,CASSQVFDRTREQYF
TRBJ2-7,few,TRBV3-1,TRBD1,TGTGCCAGCAGCCTGCTAGGGACAGGGATCTACGAGCAGTACTTC,CASSLLGTGIYEQYF
TRBJ1-5,NA,TRBV21-1,NA,TGTGCCAGCAGCAAAGGGACAGGGCGAAGGGGAAGCAATCAGCCCCAGCATTTT,CASSKGTGRRGSNQPQHF
TRBJ2-1,many,TRBV18,TRBD2,TGTGCCAGCTCACCATATGCGCGGGGGTTCTACAATGAGCAGTTCTTC,CASSPYARGFYNEQFF
TRBJ1-1,NA,TRBV12-3/TRBV12-4,NA,TGTGCCAGCAGTCCCATGGGGGGGAACACTGAAGCTTTCTTT,CASSPMGGNTEAFF
TRBJ2-7,NA,TRBV2,TRBD2,TGTGCCAGCAGTGAGCCGGGACTAGCGCGTTACGAGCAGTACTTC,CASSEPGLARYEQYF
TRBJ1-2,NA,TRBV28,NA,TGTGCCAGCAGTGGAACAGGGCTTGGCTACACCTTC,CASSGTGLGYTF
TRBJ2-1,NA,TRBV7-2,NA,TGTGCCAGCTCCATTGGGCCTCCCAATGAGCAGTTCTTC,CASSIGPPNEQFF
TRBJ2-1,NA,TRBV12-3/TRBV12-4,NA,TGTGCCAGCAGTGACCGAAGGGACGTCAATGAGCAGTTCTTC,CASSDRRDVNEQFF
TRBJ2-6,NA,TRBV7-6,NA,TGTGCCAGCAGCTTACCCGGCAACTCTGGGGCCAACGTCCTGACTTTC,CASSLPGNSGANVLTF
TRBJ2-6,NA,TRBV21-1,NA,TGTGCCAGCAGCGCTAGGCACTCTGGGGCCAACGTCCTGACTTTC,CASSARHSGANVLTF
TRBJ2-7,few,TRBV4-3,NA,TGCGCCAGCAGCCGCAAATCGGGACCCGATTACGAGCAGTACTTC,CASSRKSGPDYEQYF
TRBJ1-2,NA,TRBV20-1,NA,TGCAGTGCTAGAGATCGCCGCGGACAGCCTGTTAACTATGGCTACACCTTC,CSARDRRGQPVNYGYTF
TRBJ1-5,NA,TRBV20-1,NA,TGCAGTGCTAGAGGTCAGGGCGGAAGGCCCCAGCATTTT,CSARGQGGRPQHF
TRBJ2-1,NA,TRBV20-1,TRBD2,TGCAGTGCTAGAGTCCGAGCGGGGGGCTCTGAGCGGTCGTTTTATGAGCAGTTCTTC,CSARVRAGGSERSFYEQFF
TRBJ2-5,few,TRBV5-1,NA,TGCGCCAGCAGCTTGGAGGCAGGAGCCCAAGAGACCCAGTACTTC,CASSLEAGAQETQYF
TRBJ2-3,NA,TRBV9,NA,TGTGCCAGCAGCGTAGAAGTCTCCACAGATACGCAGTATTTT,CASSVEVSTDTQYF
TRBJ2-2,NA,TRBV5-6,TRBD2,TGTGCCAGCAGCTTGTTACGGGAGGTTTTCACCGGGGAGCTGTTTTTT,CASSLLREVFTGELFF
TRBJ2-7,NA,TRBV9,NA,TGTGCCAGCAGCGTAGACAGCGGAACTACCTACGAGCAGTACTTC,CASSVDSGTTYEQYF